This record concerns one T cell receptor (beta chain) sequence. The sample is drawn from a study of radiation and T cells in renal cell carcinoma. Some clones are missing from TCRdb's copy, which holds only in-frame ones; the method was immunoSEQ multiplex PCR. The table lists 140,000 to 150,000 clones, roughly nine tenths of them singletons. Time point: baseline pretreatment blood. Treatment in this sample: 15 Gy SBRT to primary tumor, nephrectomy 4 weeks later. After SBRT, blood was collected at 2 and 4 weeks, plus baseline. The tumor was a clear cell renal cell carcinoma. The CDR3 loop spans 10 amino acids. The V gene's germline CDR1 is MNHNY and CDR2 SVGAGI (reference sequence). Deletions cut 6 bases from V and 3 bases from J, with 2 bases between.

Source: blood, taken from a patient whose treatment included radiotherapy and nephrectomy. The origin of this receptor is a woman aged 70 to 79 with renal cell carcinoma. This rearrangement joins TRBV6-6 to TRBJ1-1; D is unclear. CDR3 amino acids: CASRYTEAFF. The CDR3 nucleotides are TGTGCCAGCAGGTACACTGAAGCTTTCTTT.